The 4 T cell receptor beta chains given below trace back to one sample, sequenced in a study of T cells after yellow fever vaccination. One entry per CDR3 protein results from TCRdb running MiXCR on the 5' RACE reads. The profile covers some 160,000 distinct CDR3 sequences, with over 7% appearing a single time and around 33% taken by the ten largest. Sequences were derived from CD8+ T cells sorted from PBMCs, sampled 45 days after the yellow fever booster vaccination. These receptors were collected from a man younger than 35 who received the YFV17D yellow fever vaccine.

This clonotype was seen only a few times. CDR3 DNA sequence: TGTGCCAGCTCACAACCGGGGACACGGTGGATGAACACTGAAGCTTTCTTT. The encoded protein is CASSQPGTRWMNTEAFF. The chain couples TRBV18 to TRBJ1-1; a weak D match, TRBD1 (6 bases). Germline CDR1 reads KGHSH; CDR2 reads LQKENI. V lost 4 bases, J lost 0 bases, and 18 bases lay in between. CDR3 length: 17 amino acids.

Ten or more counts support this clonotype. This rearrangement joins TRBV20-1 to TRBJ2-7, with 10 bases identical to TRBD2. Germline V gene sequence: CDR1 DFQATT, CDR2 SNEGSKA (reference sequence). Trimming removed 0 bases from V and 1 base from J; junction bases left unmatched: 6. The CDR3 runs to 16 residues. The CDR3 region is CSARDVLAGMSYEQYF. In DNA, the CDR3 is TGCAGTGCTAGAGATGTACTAGCGGGGATGTCCTACGAGCAGTACTTC.

The V gene is TRBV24-1, the J gene TRBJ1-5; 10 bases line up with TRBD1. V shed 4 bases and J 4 bases; nucleotides not matched to a gene: 6. CDR3 length equals 16 residues. From germline, CDR1 is KGHDR and CDR2 SFDVKD. CDR3 protein: CATSDSGTGVNQPQHF. As DNA, the CDR3 is TGTGCCACCAGTGACTCCGGGACAGGGGTAAATCAGCCCCAGCATTTT.

This clonotype turned up a few times. The genes are TRBV5-6 and TRBJ1-1; 9 nucleotides agree with TRBD1. The CDR3 consists of 19 residues. J was trimmed by 1 base and V by 1 base; bases with no gene match: 14. Per germline, CDR1 SGHDT and CDR2 YYEEEE. CDR3 loop: CASSLTLGQGSGENTEAFF. In DNA, the CDR3 is TGTGCCAGCAGCTTGACCTTAGGACAGGGGAGTGGTGAGAACACTGAAGCTTTCTTT.